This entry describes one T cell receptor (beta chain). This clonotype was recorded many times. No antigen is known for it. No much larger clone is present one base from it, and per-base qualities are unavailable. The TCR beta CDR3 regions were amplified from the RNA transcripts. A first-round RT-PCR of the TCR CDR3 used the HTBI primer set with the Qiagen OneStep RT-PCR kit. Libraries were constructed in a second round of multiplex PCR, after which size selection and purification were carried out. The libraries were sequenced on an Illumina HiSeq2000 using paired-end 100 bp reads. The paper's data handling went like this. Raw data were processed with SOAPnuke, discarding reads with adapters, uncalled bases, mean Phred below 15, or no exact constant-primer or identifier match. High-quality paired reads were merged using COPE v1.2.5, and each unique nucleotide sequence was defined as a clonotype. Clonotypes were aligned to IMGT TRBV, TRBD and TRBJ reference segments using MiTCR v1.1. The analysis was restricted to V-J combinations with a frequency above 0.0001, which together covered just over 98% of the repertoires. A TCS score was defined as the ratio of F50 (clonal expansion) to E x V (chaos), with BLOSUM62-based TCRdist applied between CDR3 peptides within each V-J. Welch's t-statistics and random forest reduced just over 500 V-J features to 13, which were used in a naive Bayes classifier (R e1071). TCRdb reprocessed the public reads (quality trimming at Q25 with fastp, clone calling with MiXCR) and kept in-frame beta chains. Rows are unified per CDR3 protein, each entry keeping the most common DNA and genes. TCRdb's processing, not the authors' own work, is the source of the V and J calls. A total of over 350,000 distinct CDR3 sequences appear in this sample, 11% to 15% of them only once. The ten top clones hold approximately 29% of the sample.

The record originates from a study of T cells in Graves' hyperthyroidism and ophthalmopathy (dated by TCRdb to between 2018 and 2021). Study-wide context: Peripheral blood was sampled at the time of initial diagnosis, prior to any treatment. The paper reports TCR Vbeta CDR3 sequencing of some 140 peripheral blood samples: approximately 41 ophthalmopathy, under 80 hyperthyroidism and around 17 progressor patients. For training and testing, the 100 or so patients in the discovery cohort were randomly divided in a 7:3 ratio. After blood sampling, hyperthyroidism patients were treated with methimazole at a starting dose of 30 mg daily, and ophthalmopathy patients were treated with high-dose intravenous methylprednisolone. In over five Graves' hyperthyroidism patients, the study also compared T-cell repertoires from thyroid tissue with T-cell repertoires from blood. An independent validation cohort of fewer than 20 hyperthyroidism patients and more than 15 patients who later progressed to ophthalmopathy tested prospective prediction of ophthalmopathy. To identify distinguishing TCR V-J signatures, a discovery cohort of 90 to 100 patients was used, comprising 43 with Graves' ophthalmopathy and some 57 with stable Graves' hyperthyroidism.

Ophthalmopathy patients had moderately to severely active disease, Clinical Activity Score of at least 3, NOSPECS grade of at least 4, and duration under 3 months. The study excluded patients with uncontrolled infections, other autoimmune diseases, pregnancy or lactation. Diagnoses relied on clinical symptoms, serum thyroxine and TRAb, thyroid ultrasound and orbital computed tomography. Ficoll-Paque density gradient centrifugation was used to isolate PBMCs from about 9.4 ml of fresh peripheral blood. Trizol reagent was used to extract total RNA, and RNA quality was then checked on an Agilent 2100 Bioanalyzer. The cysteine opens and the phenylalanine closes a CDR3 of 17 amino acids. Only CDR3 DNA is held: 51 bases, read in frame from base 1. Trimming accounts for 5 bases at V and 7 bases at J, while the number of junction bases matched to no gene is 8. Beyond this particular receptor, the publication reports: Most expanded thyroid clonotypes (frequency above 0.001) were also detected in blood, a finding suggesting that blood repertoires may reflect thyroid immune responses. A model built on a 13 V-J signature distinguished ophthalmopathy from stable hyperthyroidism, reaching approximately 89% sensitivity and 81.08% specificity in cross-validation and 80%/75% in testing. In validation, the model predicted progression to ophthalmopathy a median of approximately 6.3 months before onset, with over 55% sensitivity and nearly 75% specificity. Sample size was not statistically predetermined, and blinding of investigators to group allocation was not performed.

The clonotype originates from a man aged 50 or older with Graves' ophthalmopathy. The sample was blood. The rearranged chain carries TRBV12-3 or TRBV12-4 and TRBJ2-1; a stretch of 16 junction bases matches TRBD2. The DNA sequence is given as TGTGCCAGCAGTCCCAGGGGACTAGCGGGAGGGGGGAATGAGCAGTTCTTC. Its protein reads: CASSPRGLAGGGNEQFF.